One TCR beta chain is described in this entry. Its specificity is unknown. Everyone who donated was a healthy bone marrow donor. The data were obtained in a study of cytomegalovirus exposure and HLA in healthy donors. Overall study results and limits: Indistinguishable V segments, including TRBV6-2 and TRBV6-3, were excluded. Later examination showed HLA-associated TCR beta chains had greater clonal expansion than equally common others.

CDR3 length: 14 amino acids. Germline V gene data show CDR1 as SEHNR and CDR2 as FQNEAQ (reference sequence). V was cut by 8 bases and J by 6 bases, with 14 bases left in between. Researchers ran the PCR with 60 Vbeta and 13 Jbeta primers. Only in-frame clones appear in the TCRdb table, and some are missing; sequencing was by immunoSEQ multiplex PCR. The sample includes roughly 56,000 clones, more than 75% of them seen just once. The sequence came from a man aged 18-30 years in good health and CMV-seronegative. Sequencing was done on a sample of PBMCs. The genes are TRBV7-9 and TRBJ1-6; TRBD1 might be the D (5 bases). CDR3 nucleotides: TGTGCCAGCGGACAAGGAAGCATTAATTCACCCCTCCACTTT. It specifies CASGQGSINSPLHF.